This T cell receptor (beta chain) was sequenced during a study of T cell repertoires in cytomegalovirus infection. Study information: It was the public TCR beta signatures that indicated both CMV infection and matching HLA type.

Trimming took 7 bases from V and 4 from J; bases not matched to a gene: 4. Germline V gives CDR1 MDHEN, CDR2 SYDVKM. The CDR3 sequence is 13 residues long. This clonotype was counted at least ten times. One entry per CDR3 protein, called by TCRdb with MiXCR from the reads. This repertoire shows about 300,000 distinct CDR3 sequences, 8% to 10% found once; its top ten account for approximately 2.4%. This chain uses TRBV28 with TRBJ1-2; 9 bases are a match to TRBD1. What was sequenced was PBMCs. The receptor comes from a human donor in good health (CMV status not recorded). Some clones in this sample may be carry-over from other donors' samples. CDR3 sequence reads: CASTWGQGYGYTF. Here the CDR3 DNA reads TGTGCCAGCACCTGGGGACAGGGCTATGGCTACACCTTC.